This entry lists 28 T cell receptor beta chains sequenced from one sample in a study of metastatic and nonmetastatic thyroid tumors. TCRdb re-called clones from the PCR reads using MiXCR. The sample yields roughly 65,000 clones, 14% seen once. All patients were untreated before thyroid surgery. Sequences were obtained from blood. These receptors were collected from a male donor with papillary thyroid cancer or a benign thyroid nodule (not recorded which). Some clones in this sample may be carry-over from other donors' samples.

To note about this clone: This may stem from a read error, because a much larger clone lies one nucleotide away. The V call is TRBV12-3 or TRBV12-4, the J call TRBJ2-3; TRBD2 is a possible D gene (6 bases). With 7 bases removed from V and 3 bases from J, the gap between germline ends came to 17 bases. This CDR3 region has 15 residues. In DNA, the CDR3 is TGTGCCAGCATACCAGTTAGCGGTACGACAGATACGCAGTATTTT. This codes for CASIPVSGTTDTQYF.

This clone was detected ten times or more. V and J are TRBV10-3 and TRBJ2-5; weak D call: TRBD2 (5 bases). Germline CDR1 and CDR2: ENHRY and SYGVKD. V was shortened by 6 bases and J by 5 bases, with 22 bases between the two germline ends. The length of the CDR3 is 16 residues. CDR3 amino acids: CAIRRGLGEASETQYF. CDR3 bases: TGTGCCATCAGGCGAGGTTTGGGAGAGGCATCTGAGACCCAGTACTTC.

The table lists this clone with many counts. CDR3 in DNA: TGTGCCAGCAGCGCGGGCCTCTCCTACGAGCAGTACTTC. Translation gives CASSAGLSYEQYF. The genes are TRBV2 and TRBJ2-7, with D perhaps matching TRBD2 (5 bases). Looked up from germline, CDR1 is SNHLY and CDR2 is FYNNEI. The length of the CDR3 is 13 residues. The ends were cut back, 6 bases at V and 0 bases at J, with 9 bases in the middle.

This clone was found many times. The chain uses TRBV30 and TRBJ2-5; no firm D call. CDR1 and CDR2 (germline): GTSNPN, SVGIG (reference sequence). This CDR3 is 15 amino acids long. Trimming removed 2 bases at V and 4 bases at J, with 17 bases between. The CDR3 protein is CAWSRLAGLRETQYF. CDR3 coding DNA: TGTGCCTGGAGTCGGTTAGCTGGGTTGCGAGAGACCCAGTACTTC.

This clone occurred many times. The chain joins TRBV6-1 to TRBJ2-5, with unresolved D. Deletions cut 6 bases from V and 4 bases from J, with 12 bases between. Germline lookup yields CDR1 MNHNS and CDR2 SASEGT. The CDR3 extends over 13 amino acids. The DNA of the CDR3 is TGTGCCAGCAGACCAGGATCTCGAGAGACCCAGTACTTC. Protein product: CASRPGSRETQYF.

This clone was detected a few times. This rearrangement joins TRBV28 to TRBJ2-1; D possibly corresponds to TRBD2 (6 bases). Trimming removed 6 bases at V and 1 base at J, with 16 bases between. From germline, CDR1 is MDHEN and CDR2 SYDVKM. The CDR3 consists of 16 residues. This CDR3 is CASSPTGESSYNEQFF. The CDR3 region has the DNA TGTGCCAGCAGCCCAACGGGGGAGTCTTCCTACAATGAGCAGTTCTTC.

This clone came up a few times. CDR3 sequence reads: CASAAPRLRRGTQYF. The CDR3, as DNA: TGTGCCAGCGCTGCCCCCCGACTGCGGCGAGGTACGCAGTATTTT. The genes are TRBV28 and TRBJ2-3, with D uncertain. Trimming took off 8 bases at V and 8 bases at J, with 23 bases between the two ends. The germline CDR1 and CDR2 sequences are MDHEN and SYDVKM. There are 15 residues in the CDR3.

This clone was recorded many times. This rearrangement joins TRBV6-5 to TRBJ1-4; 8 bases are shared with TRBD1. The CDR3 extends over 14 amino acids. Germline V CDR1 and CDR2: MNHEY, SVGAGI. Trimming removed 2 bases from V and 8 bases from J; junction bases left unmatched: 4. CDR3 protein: CASSYSTGGEKLFF. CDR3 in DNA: TGTGCCAGCAGTTACAGCACAGGGGGAGAAAAACTGTTTTTT.

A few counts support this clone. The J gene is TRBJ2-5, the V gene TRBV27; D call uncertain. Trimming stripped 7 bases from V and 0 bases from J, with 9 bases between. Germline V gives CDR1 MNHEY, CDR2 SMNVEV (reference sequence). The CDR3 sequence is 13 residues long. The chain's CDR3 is CASIRTYQETQYF. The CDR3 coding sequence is TGTGCCAGCATCCGGACCTACCAAGAGACCCAGTACTTC.

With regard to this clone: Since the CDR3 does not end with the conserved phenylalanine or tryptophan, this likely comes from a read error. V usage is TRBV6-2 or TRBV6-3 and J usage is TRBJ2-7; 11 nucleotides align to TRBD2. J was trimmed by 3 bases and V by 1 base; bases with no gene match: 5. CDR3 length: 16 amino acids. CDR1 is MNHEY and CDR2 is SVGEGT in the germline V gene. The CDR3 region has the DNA TGTGCCAGCAGTTACTTAAGACTAGCGGGATACTACGAGCAGTACCTC. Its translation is CASSYLRLAGYYEQYL.

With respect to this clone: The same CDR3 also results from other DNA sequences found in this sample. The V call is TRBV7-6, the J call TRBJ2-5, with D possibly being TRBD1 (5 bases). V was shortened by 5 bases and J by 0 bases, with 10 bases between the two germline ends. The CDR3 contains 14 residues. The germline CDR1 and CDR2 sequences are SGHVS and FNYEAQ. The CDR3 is CASSRTTYQETQYF. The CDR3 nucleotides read TGTGCCAGCAGCAGGACAACGTACCAAGAGACCCAGTACTTC.

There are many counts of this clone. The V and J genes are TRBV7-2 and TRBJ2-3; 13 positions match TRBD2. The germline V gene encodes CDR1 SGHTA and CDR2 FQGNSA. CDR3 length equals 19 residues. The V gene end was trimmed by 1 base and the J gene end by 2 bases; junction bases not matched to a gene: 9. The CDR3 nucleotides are TGTGCCAGCAGCTTAGGCTTGACTAGCGGGAGGTGGATCACAGATACGCAGTATTTT. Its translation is CASSLGLTSGRWITDTQYF.

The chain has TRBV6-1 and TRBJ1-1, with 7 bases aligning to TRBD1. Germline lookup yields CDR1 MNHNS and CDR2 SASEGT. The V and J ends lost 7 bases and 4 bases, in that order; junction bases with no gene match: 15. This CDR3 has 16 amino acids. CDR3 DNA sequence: TGTGCCAGCATGGGCAAGGGGGCCCCTCTCGTCACTGAAGCTTTCTTT. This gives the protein CASMGKGAPLVTEAFF.

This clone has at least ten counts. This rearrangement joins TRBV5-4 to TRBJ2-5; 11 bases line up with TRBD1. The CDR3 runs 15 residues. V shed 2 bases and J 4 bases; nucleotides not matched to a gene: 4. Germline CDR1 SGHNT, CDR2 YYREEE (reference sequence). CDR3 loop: CASSLPGTGGETQYF. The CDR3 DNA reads TGTGCCAGCAGCTTACCCGGGACAGGGGGAGAGACCCAGTACTTC.

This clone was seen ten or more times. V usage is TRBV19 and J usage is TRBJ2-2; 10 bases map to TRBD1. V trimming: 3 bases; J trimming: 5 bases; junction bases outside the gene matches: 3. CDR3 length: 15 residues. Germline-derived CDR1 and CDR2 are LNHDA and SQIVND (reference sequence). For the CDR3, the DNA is TGTGCCAGTAGTATGGGGGGACAGGGGACCGGGGAGCTGTTTTTT. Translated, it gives CASSMGGQGTGELFF. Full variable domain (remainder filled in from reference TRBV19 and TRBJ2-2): DGGITQSPKYLFRKEGQNVTLSCEQNLNHDAMYWYRQDPGQGLRLIYYSQIVNDFQKGDIAEGYSVSREKKESFPLTVTSAQKNPTAFYLCASSMGGQGTGELFFGEGSRLTVL.

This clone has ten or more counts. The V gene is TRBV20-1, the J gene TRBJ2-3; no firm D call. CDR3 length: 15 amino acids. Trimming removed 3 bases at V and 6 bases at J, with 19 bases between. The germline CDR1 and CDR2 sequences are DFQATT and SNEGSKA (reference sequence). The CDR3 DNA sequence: TGCAGTGCTAGGGGCTCGGCGAGGATTAGGGATACGCAGTATTTT. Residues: CSARGSARIRDTQYF.

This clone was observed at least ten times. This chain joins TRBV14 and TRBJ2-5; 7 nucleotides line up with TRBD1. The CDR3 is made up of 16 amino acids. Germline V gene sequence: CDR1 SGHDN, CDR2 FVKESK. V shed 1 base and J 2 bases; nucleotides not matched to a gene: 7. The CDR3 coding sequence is TGTGCCAGCAGCCAAGGAGTAAGGGGGCAACAAGAGACCCAGTACTTC. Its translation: CASSQGVRGQQETQYF.

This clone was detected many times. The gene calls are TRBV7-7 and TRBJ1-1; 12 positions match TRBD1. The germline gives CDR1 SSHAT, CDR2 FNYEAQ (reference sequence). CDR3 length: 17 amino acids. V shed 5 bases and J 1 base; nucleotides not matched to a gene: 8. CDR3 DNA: TGTGCCAGCAGCCCGGGGACAGGGGGCGGCCAGAACACTGAAGCTTTCTTT. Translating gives CASSPGTGGGQNTEAFF.

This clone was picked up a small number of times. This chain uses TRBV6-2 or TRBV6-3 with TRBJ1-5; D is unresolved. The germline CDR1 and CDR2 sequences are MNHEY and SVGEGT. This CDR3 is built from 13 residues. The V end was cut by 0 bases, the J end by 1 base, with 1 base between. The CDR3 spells CASSYSSNQPQHF. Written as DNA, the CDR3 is TGTGCCAGCAGTTACTCGAGCAATCAGCCCCAGCATTTT.

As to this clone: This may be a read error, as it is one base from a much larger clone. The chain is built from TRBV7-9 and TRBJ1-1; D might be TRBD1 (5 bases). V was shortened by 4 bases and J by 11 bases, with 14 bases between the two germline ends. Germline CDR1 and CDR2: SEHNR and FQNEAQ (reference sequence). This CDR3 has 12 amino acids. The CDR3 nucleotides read TGTGCCAGCAGCTACGGACATGGGGGTGCTTTCTTT. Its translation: CASSYGHGGAFF.

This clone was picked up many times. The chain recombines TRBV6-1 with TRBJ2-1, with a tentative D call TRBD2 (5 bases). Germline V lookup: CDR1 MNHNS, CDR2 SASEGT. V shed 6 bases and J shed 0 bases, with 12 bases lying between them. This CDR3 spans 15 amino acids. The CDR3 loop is CASRRAASSYNEQFF. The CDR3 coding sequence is TGTGCCAGCAGGCGGGCGGCTAGCTCCTACAATGAGCAGTTCTTC.

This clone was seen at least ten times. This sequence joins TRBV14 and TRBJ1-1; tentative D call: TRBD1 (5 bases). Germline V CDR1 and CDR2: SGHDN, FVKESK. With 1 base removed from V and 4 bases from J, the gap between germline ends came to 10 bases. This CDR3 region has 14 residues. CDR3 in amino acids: CASSQGSGSTEAFF. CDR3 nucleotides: TGTGCCAGCAGCCAAGGCTCAGGGAGCACTGAAGCTTTCTTT.

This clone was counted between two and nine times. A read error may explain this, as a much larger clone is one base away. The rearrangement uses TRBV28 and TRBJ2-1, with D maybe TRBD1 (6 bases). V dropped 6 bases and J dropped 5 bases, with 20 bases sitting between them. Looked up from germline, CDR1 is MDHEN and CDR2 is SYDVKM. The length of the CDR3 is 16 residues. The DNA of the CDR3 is TGTGCCAGCAGAGGCGCCGGGACACCCCCCCACAATGAGCAGTTCTTC. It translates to CASRGAGTPPHNEQFF.

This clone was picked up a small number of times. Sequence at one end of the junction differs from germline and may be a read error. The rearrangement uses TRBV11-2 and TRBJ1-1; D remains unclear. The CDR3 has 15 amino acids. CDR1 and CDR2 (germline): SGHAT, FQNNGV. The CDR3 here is CSSNLPGRGNTEAFF. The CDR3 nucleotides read TGTTCCAGCAACTTACCGGGCCGCGGGAACACTGAAGCTTTCTTT. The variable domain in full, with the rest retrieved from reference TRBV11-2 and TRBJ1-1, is EAGVAQSPRYKIIEKRQSVAFWCNPISGHATLYWYQQILGQGPKLLIQFQNNGVVDDSQLPKDRFSAERLKGVDSTLKIQPAKLEDSAVYLCSSNLPGRGNTEAFFGQGTRLTVV.

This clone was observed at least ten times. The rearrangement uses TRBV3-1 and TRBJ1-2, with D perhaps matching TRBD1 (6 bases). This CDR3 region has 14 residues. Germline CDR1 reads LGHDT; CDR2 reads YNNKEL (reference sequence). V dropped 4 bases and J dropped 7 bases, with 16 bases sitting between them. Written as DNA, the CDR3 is TGTGCCAGCAGCCCCAACGCAGGGGTTACTGGCTACACCTTC. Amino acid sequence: CASSPNAGVTGYTF.

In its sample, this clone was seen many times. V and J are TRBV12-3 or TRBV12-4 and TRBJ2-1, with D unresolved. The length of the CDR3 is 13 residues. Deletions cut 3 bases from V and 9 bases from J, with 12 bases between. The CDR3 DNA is TGTGCCAGCAGTTTTATGGAGCTCGGTGAGCAGTTCTTC. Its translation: CASSFMELGEQFF.

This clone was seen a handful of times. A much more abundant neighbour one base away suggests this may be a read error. Written as DNA, the CDR3 is TGCAGCGTCGTACCCGGGACAGGGGGCTCTGGAAACACCATATATTTT. Its protein is CSVVPGTGGSGNTIYF. The chain couples TRBV29-1 to TRBJ1-3, with TRBD1 matching 11 bases. The CDR3 runs 16 residues. V lost 6 bases, J lost 0 bases, and 7 bases stayed unmatched. Per the germline V gene, CDR1 is SQVTM and CDR2 is ANQGSEA.

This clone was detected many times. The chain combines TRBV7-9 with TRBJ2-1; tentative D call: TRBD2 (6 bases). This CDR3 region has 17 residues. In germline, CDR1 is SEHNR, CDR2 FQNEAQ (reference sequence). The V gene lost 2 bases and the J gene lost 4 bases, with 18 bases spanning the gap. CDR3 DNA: TGTGCCAGCAGCTTAAGCGCGGGACCAACCAGATACAATGAGCAGTTCTTC. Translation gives CASSLSAGPTRYNEQFF. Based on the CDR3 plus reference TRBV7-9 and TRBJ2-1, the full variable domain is DTGVSQNPRHKITKRGQNVTFRCDPISEHNRLYWYRQTLGQGPEFLTYFQNEAQLEKSRLLSDRFSAERPKGSFSTLEIQRTEQGDSAMYLCASSLSAGPTRYNEQFFGPGTRLTVL.